The rows below give T cell receptor beta chains drawn from one sample of a study of T cell responses to AZD1222 COVID-19 vaccine. This table comes from immunoSEQ multiplex PCR, and its TCRdb copy is limited to in-frame clones, with some not included. The sample lists 100,000 to 130,000 clones, around 90% seen once, with roughly 6.5% in the top ten. Sequenced here: peripheral blood, sampled on day 0 of AZD1222 vaccination. The receptors were sampled from an adult in good health. Both conserved end residues are part of each CDR3. Fields, in order: J gene, clone size, V gene, D gene, CDR3 protein, CDR3 DNA. D genes are given only for firm matches. For some rows the clone size is stated as once, few or many, or as a class when expanded; others skip it.

j_gene: TRBJ2-7
abundance: .
v_gene: TRBV5-4
d_gene: .
CDR3aa: CASSLAPETYEQYF
CDR3nt: TGTGCCAGCAGCTTGGCCCCAGAGACCTACGAGCAGTACTTC

j_gene: TRBJ1-1
abundance: .
v_gene: TRBV7-9
d_gene: .
CDR3aa: CASSAIQGTEAFF
CDR3nt: TGTGCCAGCAGCGCAATACAGGGCACTGAAGCTTTCTTT

j_gene: TRBJ2-2
abundance: .
v_gene: TRBV6-2/TRBV6-3
d_gene: .
CDR3aa: CASSDTRGSGELFF
CDR3nt: TGTGCCAGCAGTGACACGCGGGGCTCCGGGGAGCTGTTTTTT

j_gene: TRBJ1-1
abundance: .
v_gene: TRBV28
d_gene: .
CDR3aa: CASRLSRVVTEAFF
CDR3nt: TGTGCCAGCAGGCTTTCCAGGGTGGTCACTGAAGCTTTCTTT

j_gene: TRBJ2-7
abundance: .
v_gene: TRBV4-3
d_gene: TRBD1
CDR3aa: CASSQDGTEAYEQYF
CDR3nt: TGCGCCAGCAGCCAAGATGGGACAGAAGCCTACGAGCAGTACTTC

j_gene: TRBJ2-3
abundance: .
v_gene: TRBV10-2
d_gene: .
CDR3aa: CASSDGAGTDTQYF
CDR3nt: TGCGCCAGCAGTGATGGGGCTGGCACAGATACGCAGTATTTT

j_gene: TRBJ1-2
abundance: .
v_gene: TRBV2
d_gene: .
CDR3aa: CASTRLGAALGNGYTF
CDR3nt: TGTGCCAGCACCCGACTAGGGGCGGCGCTCGGTAATGGCTACACCTTC

j_gene: TRBJ1-1
abundance: .
v_gene: TRBV30
d_gene: .
CDR3aa: CAWRLVGSLAEAFF
CDR3nt: TGTGCCTGGAGGCTCGTAGGATCACTTGCTGAAGCTTTCTTT

j_gene: TRBJ2-1
abundance: .
v_gene: TRBV15
d_gene: .
CDR3aa: CATSRQSSYNEQFF
CDR3nt: TGTGCCACCAGCAGACAGAGCTCCTACAATGAGCAGTTCTTC

j_gene: TRBJ2-7
abundance: .
v_gene: TRBV18
d_gene: TRBD2
CDR3aa: CASSPAGGNEQYF
CDR3nt: TGTGCCAGCTCGCCAGCGGGAGGAAACGAGCAGTACTTC

j_gene: TRBJ2-1
abundance: .
v_gene: TRBV12-5
d_gene: .
CDR3aa: CASGLGPRGEQFF
CDR3nt: TGTGCTAGTGGTTTGGGACCCAGGGGTGAGCAGTTCTTC

j_gene: TRBJ2-3
abundance: .
v_gene: TRBV18
d_gene: .
CDR3aa: CASSSRIQGTDTQYF
CDR3nt: TGTGCCAGCTCATCAAGGATCCAGGGCACAGATACGCAGTATTTT

j_gene: TRBJ1-2
abundance: .
v_gene: TRBV6-5
d_gene: .
CDR3aa: CASSRTDYGYTF
CDR3nt: TGTGCCAGCAGCCGTACAGACTATGGCTACACCTTC

j_gene: TRBJ2-1
abundance: .
v_gene: TRBV6-5
d_gene: TRBD1
CDR3aa: CASSYQGQGLGDEQFF
CDR3nt: TGTGCCAGCAGTTACCAGGGACAGGGCCTTGGGGATGAGCAGTTCTTC

j_gene: TRBJ2-3
abundance: .
v_gene: TRBV30
d_gene: TRBD2
CDR3aa: CAWSDLRTSGSPDTQYF
CDR3nt: TGTGCCTGGAGCGACCTCCGGACTAGCGGGAGTCCAGATACGCAGTATTTT

j_gene: TRBJ2-7
abundance: .
v_gene: TRBV9
d_gene: .
CDR3aa: CASSVDVNSYEQYF
CDR3nt: TGTGCCAGCAGCGTAGACGTGAACTCCTACGAGCAGTACTTC

j_gene: TRBJ1-6
abundance: once
v_gene: TRBV28
d_gene: .
CDR3aa: CASSFFRDIGSPLHF
CDR3nt: TGTGCCAGCAGTTTTTTCCGGGACATCGGTTCACCCCTCCACTTT

j_gene: TRBJ1-4
abundance: .
v_gene: TRBV10-3
d_gene: TRBD1
CDR3aa: CATQGATNEKLFF
CDR3nt: TGTGCCACCCAGGGGGCAACTAATGAAAAACTGTTTTTT

j_gene: TRBJ2-2
abundance: .
v_gene: TRBV2
d_gene: .
CDR3aa: CASIPVAGTNTGELFF
CDR3nt: TGTGCCAGCATTCCTGTAGCAGGAACAAACACCGGGGAGCTGTTTTTT

j_gene: TRBJ1-1
abundance: few
v_gene: TRBV28
d_gene: .
CDR3aa: CASSLTRTEAFF
CDR3nt: TGTGCCAGCAGTTTAACCCGGACTGAAGCTTTCTTT

j_gene: TRBJ2-3
abundance: .
v_gene: TRBV27
d_gene: .
CDR3aa: CASRPGRTTDTQYF
CDR3nt: TGTGCCAGCCGACCGGGACGGACCACAGATACGCAGTATTTT

j_gene: TRBJ2-6
abundance: .
v_gene: TRBV7-2
d_gene: .
CDR3aa: CASSPRVGANVLTF
CDR3nt: TGTGCCAGCAGCCCCCGAGTAGGGGCCAACGTCCTGACTTTC

j_gene: TRBJ1-1
abundance: .
v_gene: TRBV4-3
d_gene: .
CDR3aa: CASSQDLGQAFF
CDR3nt: TGCGCCAGCAGCCAAGATTTGGGCCAAGCTTTCTTT

j_gene: TRBJ2-7
abundance: .
v_gene: TRBV19
d_gene: TRBD1
CDR3aa: CASSRTGTGSFYEQYF
CDR3nt: TGTGCCAGTAGTAGAACCGGGACAGGGAGTTTCTACGAGCAGTACTTC

j_gene: TRBJ2-7
abundance: .
v_gene: TRBV4-3
d_gene: .
CDR3aa: CASSQVWGGETLYEQYF
CDR3nt: TGCGCCAGCAGCCAAGTTTGGGGGGGCGAGACTTTATACGAGCAGTACTTC

j_gene: TRBJ2-7
abundance: .
v_gene: TRBV7-3
d_gene: .
CDR3aa: CANPLGNSYEQYF
CDR3nt: TGTGCCAATCCACTAGGAAATTCCTACGAGCAGTACTTC

j_gene: TRBJ1-1
abundance: .
v_gene: TRBV7-3
d_gene: TRBD1
CDR3aa: CASSLGPTGGRGAFF
CDR3nt: TGTGCCAGCAGCTTAGGCCCGACAGGGGGCCGTGGAGCTTTCTTT

j_gene: TRBJ2-2
abundance: .
v_gene: TRBV7-9
d_gene: .
CDR3aa: CASSEDGSGTGELFF
CDR3nt: TGTGCCAGCAGCGAAGATGGATCAGGCACCGGGGAGCTGTTTTTT

j_gene: TRBJ2-7
abundance: .
v_gene: TRBV7-2
d_gene: .
CDR3aa: CASSLGGGALRYYEQYF
CDR3nt: TGTGCCAGCAGCTTAGGTGGCGGAGCTTTGCGGTACTACGAGCAGTACTTC

j_gene: TRBJ2-1
abundance: .
v_gene: TRBV19
d_gene: .
CDR3aa: CASSIDRWGPSSYNEQFF
CDR3nt: TGTGCCAGTAGTATCGATCGCTGGGGCCCAAGCTCCTACAATGAGCAGTTCTTC